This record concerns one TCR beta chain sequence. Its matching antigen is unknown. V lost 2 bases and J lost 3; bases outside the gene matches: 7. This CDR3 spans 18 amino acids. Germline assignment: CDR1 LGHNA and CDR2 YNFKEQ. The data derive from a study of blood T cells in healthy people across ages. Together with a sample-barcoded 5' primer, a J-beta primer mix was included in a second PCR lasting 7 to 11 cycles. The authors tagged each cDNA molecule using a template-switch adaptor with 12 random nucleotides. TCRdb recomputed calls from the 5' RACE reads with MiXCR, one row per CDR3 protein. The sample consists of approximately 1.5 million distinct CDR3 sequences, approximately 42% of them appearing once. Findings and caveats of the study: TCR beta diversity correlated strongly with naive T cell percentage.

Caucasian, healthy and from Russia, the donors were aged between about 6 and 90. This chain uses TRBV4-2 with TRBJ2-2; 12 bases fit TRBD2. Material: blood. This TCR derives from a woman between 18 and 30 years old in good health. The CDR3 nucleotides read TGTGCCAGCAGCCAACTAGCGGGAGGGGTCTCCGACACCGGGGAGCTGTTTTTT. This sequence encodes CASSQLAGGVSDTGELFF.